This T cell receptor (beta chain) was sequenced during a study of blood T cell repertoires in COVID-19. The protocol was immunoSEQ multiplex PCR, while the TCRdb copy is restricted to in-frame clones and leaves out a portion. The sample has about 200,000 clones; roughly 86% are singletons. This clone has just a few counts. Trimming pared 3 bases from V and 3 bases from J, leaving 12 bases between. Germline CDR1 is MDHEN and CDR2 is SYDVKM. The CDR3 has 15 residues. The rearrangement links TRBV28 to TRBJ1-3; perhaps TRBD1 as D (5 bases). This clonotype originated in a middle-aged man with acute COVID-19. Sequencing was done on a sample of PBMCs or T cells enriched from blood (not recorded which). CDR3 in amino acids: CASSFVGGFGNTIYF. The CDR3 region has the DNA TGTGCCAGCAGTTTTGTGGGGGGGTTTGGAAACACCATATATTTT.